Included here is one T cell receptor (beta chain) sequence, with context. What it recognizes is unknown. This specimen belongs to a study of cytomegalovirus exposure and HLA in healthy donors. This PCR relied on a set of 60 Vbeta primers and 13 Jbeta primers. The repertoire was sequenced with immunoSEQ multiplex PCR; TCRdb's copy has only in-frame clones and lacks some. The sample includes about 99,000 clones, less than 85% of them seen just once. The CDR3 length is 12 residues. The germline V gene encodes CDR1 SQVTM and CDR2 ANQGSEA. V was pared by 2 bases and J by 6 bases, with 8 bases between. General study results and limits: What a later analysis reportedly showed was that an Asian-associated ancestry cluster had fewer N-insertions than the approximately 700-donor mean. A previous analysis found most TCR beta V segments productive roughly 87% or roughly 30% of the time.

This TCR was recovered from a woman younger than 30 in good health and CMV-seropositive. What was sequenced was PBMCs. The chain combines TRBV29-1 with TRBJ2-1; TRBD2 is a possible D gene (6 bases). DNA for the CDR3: TGCAGCGTTGAACAGGGAGGCAATGAGCAGTTCTTC. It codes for CSVEQGGNEQFF.